This entry lists 2 T cell receptor beta chains sequenced from one sample in a study of blood T cell repertoires in COVID-19. Here immunoSEQ multiplex PCR was the method, and the copy in TCRdb shows in-frame clones only, minus some. The data show approximately 89,000 clones, roughly 85% seen once. Source material: peripheral blood. These receptors came from an older man with acute or convalescent COVID-19.

J is TRBJ2-3 and V is TRBV11-2, with 8 bases fitting TRBD2. The CDR3 is 15 residues long. V gave up 2 bases and J gave up 9 bases; unmatched junction bases: 10. Looked up from germline, CDR1 is SGHAT and CDR2 is FQNNGV. CDR3 in DNA: TGTGCCAGCAGCTTACCGGCGGGGGGCCCTTCCACGCAGTATTTT. Protein product: CASSLPAGGPSTQYF.

The chain joins TRBV5-8 to TRBJ1-5; D unresolved. Trimming removed 3 bases from V and 9 bases from J, with 19 bases in between. Germline V gene data show CDR1 as SGHTS and CDR2 as YDEGEE. The CDR3 is 15 amino acids. CDR3 in DNA: TGTGCCAGCAGCTCACAACGGTGGGGAGGCCGGCCCCAGCATTTT. As protein: CASSSQRWGGRPQHF. Full variable domain (remainder filled in from reference TRBV5-8 and TRBJ1-5): EAGVTQSPTHLIKTRGQQATLRCSPISGHTSVYWYQQALGLGLQFLLWYDEGEERNRGNFPPRFSGRQFPNYSSELNVNALELEDSALYLCASSSQRWGGRPQHFGDGTRLSIL.